This T cell receptor (beta chain) came from a study of chemoradiotherapy in HPV16-positive cancers (dated by TCRdb to the early 2020s). As for the study more broadly: Using functional T-cell assays on cells from a couple of HPV16-positive patients, the researchers defined candidate HPV-specific T-cell clones and common TCR motifs. The study set out to ask whether T-cell immunity against the HPV oncoproteins E6 and E7 changes over the course of chemoradiotherapy and whether that immunity affects survival. The candidate HPV-specific TCRs and motifs were then tracked in TCR repertoires from around 86 patients with HPV-related cancers.

Repertoires were sampled multiple times during chemoradiotherapy, which allowed clonal expansion in the tumor microenvironment to be followed. General findings and caveats noted by the study authors: The functional definition of HPV-specific T cells came from only a couple of HPV16-positive patients, and the survival association was reported for HPV16-positive patients. Among HPV16-positive patients, expansion of HPV-responsive T cells during chemoradiotherapy was associated with better recurrence-free survival. Expansion of candidate HPV-specific clones and E7-related TCR motifs was observed in the tumor microenvironment during treatment, whereas no such expansion was observed for non-HPV-specific T cells.

From its cysteine to its phenylalanine, the CDR3 spans 16 amino acids. Only the CDR3 region is kept as DNA, spanning 48 bases read in frame from base 1. The germline V gene (reference sequence) provides CDR1 LNHDA and CDR2 SQIVND. V loses 2 bases, J loses 3 bases, and the germline ends lie 16 bases apart. Libraries were prepared through the immunoSEQ multiplex PCR assay. In its TCRdb copy, this immuneACCESS table keeps in-frame sequences only and misses some clones. Where compared with another copy, unresolved V genes explain less than half of these, and the others have no known cause. This sample has 30,000 or so clones in its table, and about four fifths of those were observed once. Together, the top ten hold approximately 5% of the sample. In the case of this clone: The antigen this receptor binds is unknown. Base qualities are not at hand, and no much larger clone is one base apart.

The TCR sequence derives from a human donor with HPV-associated anogenital cancer. This chain joins TRBV19 to TRBJ1-2; a weak D assignment points to TRBD1 (5 bases agree). The input for sequencing was blood, taken from a patient who underwent chemoradiotherapy. The nucleotide sequence reads as follows: TGTGCCAGTAGTATATGGTGGGGCTCCGAGGACTATGGCTACACCTTC. The translation is CASSIWWGSEDYGYTF.